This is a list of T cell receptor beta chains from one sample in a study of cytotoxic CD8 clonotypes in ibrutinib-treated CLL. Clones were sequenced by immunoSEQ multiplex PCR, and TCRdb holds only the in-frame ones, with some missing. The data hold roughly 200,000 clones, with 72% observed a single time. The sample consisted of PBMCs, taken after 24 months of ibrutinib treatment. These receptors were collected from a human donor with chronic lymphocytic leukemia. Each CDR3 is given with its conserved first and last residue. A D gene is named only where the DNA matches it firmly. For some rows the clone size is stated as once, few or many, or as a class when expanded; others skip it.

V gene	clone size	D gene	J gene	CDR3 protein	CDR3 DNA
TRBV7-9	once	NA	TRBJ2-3	CASSLEPVRRTDTQYF	TGTGCCAGCAGCTTAGAGCCGGTCCGACGCACAGATACGCAGTATTTT
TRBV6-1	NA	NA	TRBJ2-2	CASSGDYTGELFF	TGTGCCAGCAGTGGGGACTACACCGGGGAGCTGTTTTTT
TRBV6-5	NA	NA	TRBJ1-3	CASSPTRLANTIYF	TGTGCCAGCAGTCCCACGAGGTTGGCAAACACCATATATTTT
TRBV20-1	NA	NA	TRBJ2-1	CSARSWDEQFF	TGCAGTGCTAGATCCTGGGATGAGCAGTTCTTC
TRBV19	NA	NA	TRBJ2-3	CASSIIGRGTDTQYF	TGTGCCAGTAGTATCATAGGGAGAGGCACAGATACGCAGTATTTT
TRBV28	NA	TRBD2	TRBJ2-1	CASSFISAGGPQQFF	TGTGCCAGCAGTTTTATTTCAGCGGGAGGGCCTCAGCAGTTCTTC
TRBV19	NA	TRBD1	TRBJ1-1	CASSIPNRGSTEAFF	TGTGCCAGTAGTATACCCAACAGGGGATCCACTGAAGCTTTCTTT
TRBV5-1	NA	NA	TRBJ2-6	CASSIPFPGESSGANVLTF	TGCGCCAGCAGCATACCCTTTCCCGGGGAGAGCTCTGGGGCCAACGTCCTGACTTTC
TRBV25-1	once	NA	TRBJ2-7	CASSELGYEQYF	TGTGCCAGCAGTGAATTAGGTTACGAGCAGTACTTC
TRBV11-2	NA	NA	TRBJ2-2	CASSLWAGAPGELFF	TGTGCCAGCAGCTTATGGGCAGGGGCCCCCGGGGAGCTGTTTTTT
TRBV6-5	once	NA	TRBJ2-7	CASRESGFSSYEQYF	TGTGCCAGCAGGGAATCGGGTTTTAGCTCCTACGAGCAGTACTTC
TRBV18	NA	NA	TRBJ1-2	CASSLEVRVYGYTF	TGTGCCAGCTCACTGGAGGTGAGAGTCTATGGCTACACCTTC
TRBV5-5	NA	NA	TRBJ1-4	CASSLAEGQINEKLFF	TGTGCCAGCAGCTTGGCCGAAGGACAGATTAATGAAAAACTGTTTTTT
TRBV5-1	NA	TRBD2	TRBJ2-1	CASSSGLAGAHNEQFF	TGCGCCAGCAGCTCGGGACTAGCGGGAGCACACAATGAGCAGTTCTTC
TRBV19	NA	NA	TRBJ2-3	CASSTRKGAGRTDTQYF	TGTGCCAGTAGTACTCGTAAGGGAGCGGGTCGCACAGATACGCAGTATTTT
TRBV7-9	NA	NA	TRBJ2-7	CASSLGRVGSYEQYF	TGTGCCAGCAGCTTAGGCCGGGTGGGCTCCTACGAGCAGTACTTC
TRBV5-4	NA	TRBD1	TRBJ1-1	CASSYRTGTMNTEAFF	TGTGCCAGCAGCTACCGGACAGGGACCATGAACACTGAAGCTTTCTTT
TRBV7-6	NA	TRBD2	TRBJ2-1	CASSINSGTNYNEQFF	TGTGCCAGCAGCATAAACTCCGGGACTAACTACAATGAGCAGTTCTTC